Given below is one TCR beta chain in context. These data belong to a study of blood T cell repertoires in COVID-19. At the level of the study: Sources were T cells, B-cell-depleted T cells, or PBMCs; the material itself was cDNA or gDNA.

Study processing details: From reference gene primer amplification, estimates of nucleated cell counts were derived. Generated by immunoSEQ multiplex PCR, the TCRdb table keeps only in-frame clones and is missing some. The V and J calls and the clone size are those of that table, but D and trimming were determined from the DNA. The sample includes 300,000 to 350,000 clones, 90% of them seen just once. The CDR3 has 16 residues. Germline V gene data show CDR1 as KGHDR and CDR2 as SFDVKD. The V and J ends lost 3 bases and 4 bases, in that order; junction bases with no gene match: 8. All exposed participants met a person with COVID-19 within 2 weeks before entering the study.

This clonotype was obtained from a woman aged 25 to 45 who had been exposed to COVID-19. The chain uses TRBV24-1 and TRBJ2-1, with 7 bases fitting TRBD2. The sequenced sample was PBMCs or T cells enriched from blood (not recorded which). CDR3 sequence reads: CATSDPESGAYNEQFF. The CDR3 DNA follows: TGTGCCACCAGTGATCCAGAGAGCGGGGCTTACAATGAGCAGTTCTTC.